A single sample gave rise to the 22 T cell receptor beta chains below, sequenced in a study of cytomegalovirus exposure and HLA in healthy donors. Primers for the PCR totalled 60 Vbeta and 13 Jbeta. Generated by immunoSEQ multiplex PCR, the TCRdb table keeps only in-frame clones and is missing some. The sample has around 270,000 clones, about four fifths seen once. The sample taken for sequencing was PBMCs. The receptors derive from a girl aged 2 to 9 in good health and CMV-seronegative.

Only one count was recorded for this clone. The chain uses TRBV6-5 and TRBJ1-5, with D possibly being TRBD1 (5 bases). There are 14 residues in the CDR3. Trimming removed 10 bases at V and 7 bases at J, with 20 bases between. Per germline, CDR1 MNHEY and CDR2 SVGAGI. CDR3: CATTPGGLGQPQHF. The CDR3 DNA follows: TGTGCCACTACACCCGGGGGATTAGGACAGCCCCAGCATTTT.

This chain links TRBV30 with TRBJ1-2, with D hard to call. V was trimmed by 8 bases and J by 6 bases, leaving 13 bases between them. Per the germline V gene, CDR1 is GTSNPN and CDR2 is SVGIG (reference sequence). This CDR3 contains 11 residues. CDR3 DNA sequence: TGTGCCCGAAATCGAGTGGATGGCTACACCTTC. Its translation: CARNRVDGYTF.

This clone was detected a few times. V and J are TRBV13 and TRBJ2-7; maybe TRBD1 (5 bases). Trimming cost V 6 bases and J 5 bases, with 11 bases left between them. CDR1 PRHDT and CDR2 FYEKMQ come from the germline V gene (reference sequence). The CDR3 spans 12 residues. The CDR3 here is CASSTRVHEQYF. CDR3 bases: TGTGCCAGCAGTACCAGGGTCCACGAGCAGTACTTC.

V and J are TRBV5-5 and TRBJ2-2; D ambiguous. This CDR3 region has 13 residues. The V and J ends lost 3 bases and 6 bases respectively, with 9 bases between them. Germline lookup yields CDR1 SGHKS and CDR2 YYEKEE (reference sequence). CDR3 amino acids: CASSSLRSGELFF. The CDR3 DNA reads TGTGCCAGCAGCTCACTACGATCCGGGGAGCTGTTTTTT.

This chain uses TRBV7-9 with TRBJ2-2; D might be TRBD1 (6 bases). The CDR3 extends over 16 amino acids. Trimming left V 4 bases short and J 4 bases short, with 16 bases between. Germline V gives CDR1 SEHNR, CDR2 FQNEAQ (reference sequence). CDR3: CASSSGQRRTTGELFF. The CDR3 nucleotides are TGTGCCAGCAGCTCCGGACAGAGACGCACCACCGGGGAGCTGTTTTTT.

This clone occurred once. The chain is built from TRBV5-4 and TRBJ1-1, with 9 bases identical to TRBD1. The CDR3 has 14 amino acids. Trimming removed 0 bases from V and 11 bases from J; junction bases left unmatched: 8. Germline V gene lookup returns CDR1 SGHNT and CDR2 YYREEE (reference sequence). Written as DNA, the CDR3 is TGTGCCAGCAGCTTGGCATCCGGGACAGGGAATGCTTTCTTT. Translation gives CASSLASGTGNAFF.

V and J are TRBV28 and TRBJ1-3, with TRBD1 matching over 7 bases. Germline V lookup: CDR1 MDHEN, CDR2 SYDVKM. The CDR3 has 18 residues. V lost 5 bases to trimming and J lost 0 bases; unmatched junction nucleotides: 13. CDR3 coding DNA: TGTGCCAGCAGTCGAGACTCCGACAGGGAGTACTCTGGAAACACCATATATTTT. Residues: CASSRDSDREYSGNTIYF.

The chain couples TRBV7-3 to TRBJ2-7, with D possibly matching TRBD1 (6 bases). V shed 2 bases and J shed 0 bases, with 11 bases lying between them. There are 15 residues in the CDR3. Looked up from germline, CDR1 is SGHTA and CDR2 is FQGTGA. CDR3 nucleotides: TGTGCCAGCAGCTTACAGCACAGGGTCTCCTACGAGCAGTACTTC. As protein: CASSLQHRVSYEQYF.

The genes are TRBV28 and TRBJ1-5, with D perhaps TRBD1 (6 bases). Germline V gene lookup returns CDR1 MDHEN and CDR2 SYDVKM. This CDR3 region has 16 residues. V was shortened by 2 bases and J by 2 bases, with 13 bases between the two germline ends. The CDR3: CASSLRGACCNQPQHF. The CDR3 DNA sequence: TGTGCCAGCAGTTTACGGGGGGCATGTTGCAATCAGCCCCAGCATTTT.

V usage is TRBV7-9 and J usage is TRBJ2-1, with 12 bases lining up with TRBD2. Trimming cost V 5 bases and J 8 bases; bases outside gene matches: 7. This CDR3 spans 15 amino acids. Per germline, CDR1 SEHNR and CDR2 FQNEAQ (reference sequence). This CDR3 is CASSQRTSGIHEQFF. Written as DNA, the CDR3 is TGTGCCAGCAGCCAGCGGACTAGCGGGATCCATGAGCAGTTCTTC.

The chain carries TRBV10-1 and TRBJ2-3; D is possibly TRBD2 (6 bases). Germline CDR1 reads WNHNN; CDR2 reads SYGVQD (reference sequence). The CDR3 length is 16 residues. V gave up 2 bases and J gave up 0 bases, with 12 bases separating them. The CDR3 DNA sequence: TGCGCCAGCAGTGAGATTGGCGGGACTAGCACAGATACGCAGTATTTT. Translation gives CASSEIGGTSTDTQYF.

The chain employs TRBV7-9 and TRBJ1-1; 10 bases map to TRBD1. Losses at the gene ends were 7 bases for V and 1 base for J; bases not matched to a gene: 15. The CDR3 loop spans 18 amino acids. The germline V gene encodes CDR1 SEHNR and CDR2 FQNEAQ (reference sequence). CDR3 in amino acids: CASTSTGTGVLRNTEAFF. CDR3 bases: TGTGCCAGCACCTCAACCGGGACAGGGGTTCTCAGGAACACTGAAGCTTTCTTT.

The chain uses TRBV5-1 and TRBJ2-3, with 9 positions matching TRBD2. The CDR3 loop spans 16 amino acids. Germline V lookup: CDR1 SGHRS, CDR2 YFSETQ. Trimming cost V 4 bases and J 5 bases; bases outside gene matches: 11. CDR3: CASSRGGLAPRDTQYF. The CDR3 region has the DNA TGCGCCAGCAGCCGGGGGGGACTAGCCCCCAGAGATACGCAGTATTTT.

This clone has only a few counts. The chain uses TRBV5-1 and TRBJ2-5; 11 bases align to TRBD2. V dropped 0 bases and J dropped 5; count of bases not matched to a gene: 6. Germline-derived CDR1 and CDR2 are SGHRS and YFSETQ. The CDR3 consists of 16 residues. CDR3 in amino acids: CASSLVIAGGHETQYF. The CDR3, as DNA: TGCGCCAGCAGCTTGGTGATAGCGGGGGGGCATGAGACCCAGTACTTC.

This clone was recorded a few times. The CDR3 spells CASSEAGWGGTQYF. The CDR3, as DNA: TGTGCCAGCAGTGAAGCGGGGTGGGGGGGCACGCAGTATTTT. V usage is TRBV6-1 and J usage is TRBJ2-3, with D perhaps TRBD2 (7 bases). Germline V gene sequence: CDR1 MNHNS, CDR2 SASEGT. This CDR3 contains 14 residues. With 0 bases removed from V and 9 bases from J, the gap between germline ends came to 13 bases.

The V gene is TRBV9, the J gene TRBJ2-2, with 12 nucleotides matching TRBD2. J gave up 0 bases and V 4 bases, and 7 bases lay outside the gene matches. The CDR3 loop spans 18 amino acids. Germline values: CDR1 SGDLS, CDR2 YYNGEE. The CDR3: CASSPRTSGTPNTGELFF. The CDR3 nucleotides read TGTGCCAGCAGCCCGCGGACTAGCGGGACCCCGAACACCGGGGAGCTGTTTTTT.

The chain carries TRBV21-1 and TRBJ2-7; the table names TRBD2, a call not compared with the DNA. TRBV21-1 is listed as a pseudogene. The CDR3 is 15 residues long. The CDR3 coding sequence is TGTGCCAGCAGCAAAGCGCCCCCCGCCTACTACGAGCAGTACTTC. Translation: CASSKAPPAYYEQYF.

The rearrangement uses TRBV2 and TRBJ1-4; 9 bases fit TRBD1. CDR1 and CDR2 from the germline V gene are SNHLY and FYNNEI. This CDR3 has 14 amino acids. Trimming took 9 bases from V and 5 from J; bases not matched to a gene: 7. This CDR3 reads CASHKQGANEKLFF. In nucleotides, the CDR3 is TGTGCCAGTCACAAACAGGGGGCGAATGAAAAACTGTTTTTT.

This clone came up once. This sequence joins TRBV19 and TRBJ2-7; the match to TRBD2 covers 7 bases. The germline V gene encodes CDR1 LNHDA and CDR2 SQIVND (reference sequence). The CDR3 is 13 residues long. Trimming at V came to 8 bases and at J to 2 bases, leaving 6 bases not matched to a gene. The CDR3 reads CASGAGDTYEQYF. CDR3 coding DNA: TGTGCCAGTGGTGCGGGAGATACCTACGAGCAGTACTTC. Full variable domain (missing parts from reference TRBV19 and TRBJ2-7): DGGITQSPKYLFRKEGQNVTLSCEQNLNHDAMYWYRQDPGQGLRLIYYSQIVNDFQKGDIAEGYSVSREKKESFPLTVTSAQKNPTAFYLCASGAGDTYEQYFGPGTRLTVT.

V usage is TRBV7-8 and J usage is TRBJ2-2; D perhaps matches TRBD1 (5 bases). In germline, CDR1 is SGHVS, CDR2 FQNEAQ. The CDR3 runs to 13 residues. V gave up 3 bases and J gave up 5 bases, with 7 bases separating them. The CDR3 reads CASSFRVTGELFF. As DNA, the CDR3 is TGTGCCAGCAGCTTCAGGGTAACCGGGGAGCTGTTTTTT.

This chain uses TRBV7-9 with TRBJ1-1, with D possibly being TRBD1 (5 bases). Germline V CDR1 and CDR2: SEHNR, FQNEAQ (reference sequence). CDR3 length equals 12 residues. Trimming pared 7 bases from V and 7 bases from J, leaving 13 bases between. The CDR3 coding sequence is TGTGCCAGCACCAAACAGGTGAATGAAGCTTTCTTT. Amino acids: CASTKQVNEAFF.

The CDR3 here is CASPPGRLAWDTQYF. CDR3 bases: TGTGCCAGCCCACCTGGTAGGCTAGCGTGGGATACGCAGTATTTT. The chain links TRBV7-9 to TRBJ2-3; tentative D call: TRBD2 (6 bases). V was cut by 8 bases and J by 6 bases, with 21 bases left in between. CDR3 length: 15 residues. Germline assignment: CDR1 SEHNR and CDR2 FQNEAQ (reference sequence).